Below are 22 T cell receptor beta chains sequenced from a single sample in a study of vaccination and CD4 T cells after COVID-19. Antigens for these TCRs are unknown. Documented treatment: approximately nine-day PBMC culture with coronavirus spike peptide pools or control peptides (ViraFEST assay). Oncomine TCR Beta short-read sequencing was applied to DNA from cultured CD4+ T cells. MiXCR, run by TCRdb on the PCR reads, gives a single entry per CDR3 protein. The data contain around 15,000 distinct CDR3 sequences, 54% of them singletons. Sequencing used cultured CD4+ T cells from blood, obtained after SARS-CoV-2 vaccination. The source of these receptors is a human donor with COVID-19.

The chain combines TRBV9 with TRBJ1-1; D is possibly TRBD1 (6 bases). The germline V gene has CDR1 SGDLS and CDR2 YYNGEE. The CDR3 contains 13 residues. Trimming shortened V by 0 bases and J by 6 bases, and 9 bases separated the two germline ends. The CDR3 nucleotides read TGTGCCAGCAGCGTAGGGAGGACAGCTGAAGCTTTCTTT. Translation: CASSVGRTAEAFF.

This sequence joins TRBV5-4 and TRBJ1-1; D is unresolved. V was pared by 2 bases and J by 6 bases, with 8 bases between. Per germline, CDR1 SGHNT and CDR2 YYREEE (reference sequence). This CDR3 region has 12 residues. CDR3 residues: CASSFLGAEAFF. In DNA form, the CDR3 reads TGTGCCAGCAGCTTTTTAGGCGCTGAAGCTTTCTTT.

The chain has TRBV28 and TRBJ2-7; TRBD2 aligns across 8 bases. V trimming: 6 bases; J trimming: 2 bases; junction bases outside the gene matches: 6. This CDR3 contains 14 residues. Per germline, CDR1 MDHEN and CDR2 SYDVKM. The CDR3 nucleotides are TGTGCCAGCAGCCCCGGGGGGGGGGCCTACGAGCAGTACTTC. The encoded protein is CASSPGGGAYEQYF.

The chain has TRBV15 and TRBJ1-5; the D is unclear. The CDR3 runs 12 residues. The V gene lost 8 bases and the J gene lost 3 bases, with 8 bases spanning the gap. Germline values: CDR1 LNHNV, CDR2 YYDKDF (reference sequence). The CDR3 DNA reads TGTGCCACCCAACAGCCCAATCAGCCCCAGCATTTT. Translated, it gives CATQQPNQPQHF.

The genes are TRBV10-1 and TRBJ2-7, with TRBD1 matching 7 bases. V dropped 0 bases and J dropped 2; count of bases not matched to a gene: 4. This CDR3 region has 15 residues. From germline, CDR1 is WNHNN and CDR2 SYGVQD (reference sequence). CDR3 nucleotides: TGCGCCAGCAGTGAGTCTCCGACAGGGACCTACGAGCAGTACTTC. It codes for CASSESPTGTYEQYF.

The chain combines TRBV24-1 with TRBJ1-5; D is possibly TRBD1 (6 bases). Germline CDR1 is KGHDR and CDR2 is SFDVKD. Trimming removed 3 bases from V and 3 bases from J, with 11 bases in between. The CDR3 sequence is 15 residues long. The CDR3 coding sequence is TGTGCCACCAGTGATGCCCGGGGGCCCAATCAGCCCCAGCATTTT. It encodes CATSDARGPNQPQHF.

This clonotype showed up just a few times. The rearrangement links TRBV7-8 to TRBJ2-7, with D possibly being TRBD1 (6 bases). This CDR3 contains 14 residues. Trimming left V 2 bases short and J 2 bases short, with 10 bases between. Germline V gives CDR1 SGHVS, CDR2 FQNEAQ. The CDR3 DNA follows: TGTGCCAGCAGCTTACGCGACAGGACCTACGAGCAGTACTTC. Protein product: CASSLRDRTYEQYF.

The chain recombines TRBV6-1 with TRBJ1-2; possible D gene TRBD1, 6 bases. With 5 bases removed from V and 6 bases from J, the gap between germline ends came to 16 bases. Germline lookup yields CDR1 MNHNS and CDR2 SASEGT. The CDR3 is 14 amino acids. The CDR3 spells CASSTTDRPDGYTF. The CDR3 DNA reads as TGTGCCAGCAGTACAACCGACAGGCCGGATGGCTACACCTTC.

The chain employs TRBV24-1 and TRBJ2-3, with 7 bases identical to TRBD2. V was pared by 0 bases and J by 1 base, with 3 bases of the junction left unmatched. The CDR3 runs to 16 residues. From germline, CDR1 is KGHDR and CDR2 SFDVKD. The CDR3 region has the DNA TGTGCCACCAGTGATTTGAAGGCGGGGGGCACAGATACGCAGTATTTT. Amino acids: CATSDLKAGGTDTQYF.

Only a few counts were recorded for this clonotype. The V gene is TRBV19, the J gene TRBJ1-6, with D perhaps matching TRBD1 (5 bases). V was clipped by 5 bases and J by 7 bases, with 18 bases between them. Germline V gene sequence: CDR1 LNHDA, CDR2 SQIVND (reference sequence). This CDR3 has 16 residues. For the CDR3, the DNA is TGTGCCAGTAGTTCGGGGGGAGCAGGTCAGAATTCACCCCTCCACTTT. Translated: CASSSGGAGQNSPLHF.

V and J are TRBV11-2 and TRBJ2-7; 8 positions agree with TRBD1. V was clipped by 6 bases and J by 6 bases; unmatched bases: 13. The CDR3 loop spans 15 amino acids. Germline V CDR1 and CDR2: SGHAT, FQNNGV. The CDR3 sequence is CASRTLRGRAIEQYF. CDR3 coding DNA: TGTGCCAGCAGGACACTCAGGGGGCGAGCCATCGAGCAGTACTTC. The entire variable domain, with the rest obtained from reference TRBV11-2 and TRBJ2-7, is as follows: EAGVAQSPRYKIIEKRQSVAFWCNPISGHATLYWYQQILGQGPKLLIQFQNNGVVDDSQLPKDRFSAERLKGVDSTLKIQPAKLEDSAVYLCASRTLRGRAIEQYFGPGTRLTVT.

The V gene is TRBV9, the J gene TRBJ1-1; 10 nucleotides match TRBD1. The CDR3 covers 14 residues. Germline assignment: CDR1 SGDLS and CDR2 YYNGEE. The V and J ends lost 3 bases and 3 bases, in that order; junction bases with no gene match: 2. The CDR3 sequence is CASSAGTGDTEAFF. Written as DNA, the CDR3 is TGTGCCAGCAGCGCTGGGACAGGGGACACTGAAGCTTTCTTT.

This clonotype was observed a few times. The J gene is TRBJ2-3, the V gene TRBV10-3; 11 bases are a match to TRBD2. Looked up from germline, CDR1 is ENHRY and CDR2 is SYGVKD. The CDR3 is made up of 16 amino acids. The ends lost 6 bases at V and 5 bases at J; junction bases unmatched: 10. CDR3 DNA: TGTGCCATCAGGGATAGCGGGGGGGCCGGGAAAGATACGCAGTATTTT. Amino acid sequence: CAIRDSGGAGKDTQYF.

This clonotype has a handful of counts. The gene calls are TRBV6-1 and TRBJ2-5, with 8 bases fitting TRBD2. CDR3 length: 14 residues. CDR1 is MNHNS, CDR2 SASEGT, per germline. V dropped 4 bases and J dropped 5; count of bases not matched to a gene: 6. The CDR3 loop is CASSAGLVLETQYF. CDR3 DNA sequence: TGTGCCAGCAGTGCGGGACTAGTTCTGGAGACCCAGTACTTC.

This clonotype was counted only a few times. The V and J genes are TRBV6-1 and TRBJ1-1, with TRBD1 as a possible D gene (5 bases). From germline, CDR1 is MNHNS and CDR2 SASEGT. V dropped 2 bases and J dropped 5 bases, with 9 bases sitting between them. This CDR3 comprises 13 residues. The CDR3 is CASSEQGLTEAFF. The DNA of the CDR3 is TGTGCCAGCAGTGAACAGGGTTTGACTGAAGCTTTCTTT.

This clonotype appeared a few times. This chain joins TRBV20-1 and TRBJ2-4; D perhaps matches TRBD1 (6 bases). This CDR3 is 16 amino acids long. V was pared by 0 bases and J by 0 bases, with 12 bases between. Germline V gene data show CDR1 as DFQATT and CDR2 as SNEGSKA (reference sequence). The DNA for the CDR3 is TGCAGTGCTAGAGATTCTGGCAGGGGAGCCAAAAACATTCAGTACTTC. Translation gives CSARDSGRGAKNIQYF.

The chain recombines TRBV25-1 with TRBJ1-6, with D possibly matching TRBD1 (6 bases). The CDR3 sequence is 15 residues long. V dropped 10 bases and J dropped 5 bases, with 18 bases sitting between them. Germline V lookup: CDR1 MGHDK, CDR2 SYGVNS. As DNA, the CDR3 is TGTGCCATTTTCAGGGGAACCCATGATAATTCACCCCTCCACTTT. Its protein product is CAIFRGTHDNSPLHF.

The chain combines TRBV11-3 with TRBJ1-2; weak D call: TRBD1 (6 bases). CDR1 is SGHNT, CDR2 YENEEA, per germline. CDR3 length equals 15 residues. The V end lost 5 bases, the J end lost 0 bases, and 13 bases lay between the germline ends. The CDR3 sequence is CASSHYREANYGYTF. The CDR3 DNA sequence: TGTGCCAGCAGCCACTACAGGGAAGCTAACTATGGCTACACCTTC.

There are a few counts of this clonotype. The chain recombines TRBV7-2 with TRBJ1-2, with TRBD1 as a possible D gene (6 bases). Germline CDR1 is SGHTA and CDR2 is FQGNSA. The CDR3 is 13 amino acids. V lost 1 base and J 5 bases, leaving 8 bases between the germline ends. CDR3 sequence reads: CASSLGGQYGYTF. DNA for the CDR3: TGTGCCAGCAGCTTAGGGGGACAATATGGCTACACCTTC. Using reference TRBV7-2 and TRBJ1-2 for the parts outside the CDR3, the full variable domain is GAGVSQSPSNKVTEKGKDVELRCDPISGHTALYWYRQSLGQGLEFLIYFQGNSAPDKSGLPSDRFSAERTGGSVSTLTIQRTQQEDSAVYLCASSLGGQYGYTFGSGTRLTVV.

The CDR3, as DNA: TGTGCCAGCACTGCTACAGGGCCCGGGGAGCTGTTTTTT. Encoded protein: CASTATGPGELFF. V is TRBV2 and J is TRBJ2-2, with a tentative D call TRBD1 (6 bases). With 7 bases removed from V and 6 bases from J, the gap between germline ends came to 12 bases. The CDR3 runs to 13 residues. Germline V gene data show CDR1 as SNHLY and CDR2 as FYNNEI. The variable domain in full, with the rest retrieved from reference TRBV2 and TRBJ2-2, is EPEVTQTPSHQVTQMGQEVILRCVPISNHLYFYWYRQILGQKVEFLVSFYNNEISEKSEIFDDQFSVERPDGSNFTLKIRSTKLEDSAMYFCASTATGPGELFFGEGSRLTVL.

This clonotype was observed a handful of times. The CDR3 protein is CASSQEGSYGYTF. The CDR3 nucleotides are TGCGCCAGCAGCCAAGAGGGGAGCTATGGCTACACCTTC. The rearrangement joins TRBV4-1 to TRBJ1-2; D is unresolved. Per germline, CDR1 MGHRA and CDR2 YSYEKL. Trimming removed 0 bases at V and 4 bases at J, with 6 bases between. This CDR3 has 13 residues.

This chain uses TRBV11-2 with TRBJ1-3; no clear D. CDR3 length: 13 amino acids. Germline CDR1 SGHAT, CDR2 FQNNGV. V lost 4 bases and J lost 2, with 6 bases in between. The CDR3 region has the DNA TGTGCCAGCAGCTGGGCCACTGGAAACACCATATATTTT. This translates into CASSWATGNTIYF.